Listed below are T cell receptor beta chains from one sample, sequenced in a study of T cells after yellow fever vaccination. Each CDR3 protein gets one entry after TCRdb re-called the 5' RACE reads with MiXCR. Of 150,000 to 200,000 distinct CDR3 sequences listed, approximately 10% were seen once; the top ten hold about 40%. The sample here was CD8+ T cells sorted from PBMCs, taken 15 days after the yellow fever booster vaccination. These receptor sequences come from a man younger than 35 who received the YFV17D yellow fever vaccine. The CDR3 runs from the conserved cysteine through the conserved F or W. D genes are given only for firm matches. Clone size is shown for a subset of rows, as once, few, many or a class of expanded clone.

-,few,TRBJ2-5,TRBV7-9,CASSLGTLNRETQYF,TGTGCCAGCAGCTTAGGGACGCTAAACCGGGAGACCCAGTACTTC
TRBD2,few,TRBJ2-7,TRBV12-3/TRBV12-4,CASSSNLAGGTYEQYF,TGTGCCAGCAGCTCAAATTTAGCGGGGGGGACTTACGAGCAGTACTTC
TRBD1,few,TRBJ1-2,TRBV20-1,CSARVLGTGVYGYTF,TGCAGTGCTAGAGTTCTCGGGACAGGGGTCTATGGCTACACCTTC
-,few,TRBJ2-2,TRBV27,CAGTRGWTGELFF,TGTGCCGGTACCCGGGGGTGGACCGGGGAGCTGTTTTTT
TRBD2,few,TRBJ2-1,TRBV6-5,CASSLSGGPGAQFF,TGTGCCAGCAGCCTAAGCGGGGGGCCTGGTGCGCAGTTCTTC
-,-,TRBJ1-2,TRBV18,CASSPPGPRAYGYTF,TGTGCCAGCTCACCACCGGGCCCAAGGGCCTATGGCTACACCTTC
-,few,TRBJ1-1,TRBV9,CASSVDLKGTEAFF,TGTGCCAGCAGCGTAGATCTGAAGGGCACTGAAGCTTTCTTT
TRBD1,-,TRBJ2-3,TRBV11-2,CASSSVDNRGEIETITDTQYF,TGTGCCAGCAGCTCCGTCGACAACAGGGGAGAGATCGAGACGATTACAGATACGCAGTATTTT
-,few,TRBJ1-1,TRBV4-1,CASSHSTVNTEAFF,TGCGCCAGCAGCCATTCGACCGTGAACACTGAAGCTTTCTTT
-,-,TRBJ1-2,TRBV6-5,CASSGGQFNYGYTF,TGTGCCAGCAGTGGAGGACAGTTTAACTATGGCTACACCTTC
TRBD1,-,TRBJ2-3,TRBV10-3,CAIRGGQVVGTDTQYF,TGTGCCATTCGGGGTGGACAGGTTGTTGGAACAGATACGCAGTATTTT
TRBD2,few,TRBJ2-5,TRBV6-1,CASSEASGGFQETQYF,TGTGCCAGCAGTGAAGCTAGCGGGGGTTTCCAAGAGACCCAGTACTTC
TRBD1,-,TRBJ1-2,TRBV6-4,CASSPGDRGGYTF,TGTGCCAGCAGTCCCGGAGACAGGGGCGGCTACACCTTC
TRBD1,few,TRBJ1-5,TRBV4-1,CASSRTGDSNQPQHF,TGCGCCAGCAGCCGGACAGGGGATAGCAATCAGCCCCAGCATTTT
-,-,TRBJ2-1,TRBV27,CASSLRGSNEQFF,TGTGCCAGCAGTTTGAGGGGGTCCAATGAGCAGTTCTTC
TRBD2,few,TRBJ2-7,TRBV27,CASIALSSGGAYEQYF,TGTGCCAGCATTGCACTCAGTAGCGGGGGTGCCTACGAGCAGTACTTC
TRBD2,few,TRBJ2-4,TRBV27,CASSLSMGGWEYF,TGTGCCAGCAGTTTATCCATGGGAGGGTGGGAGTACTTC
-,-,TRBJ2-4,TRBV5-1,CASSLAFEKAAKNIQYF,TGCGCCAGCAGCTTGGCTTTTGAGAAGGCAGCCAAAAACATTCAGTACTTC
-,few,TRBJ1-4,TRBV18,CASSTGRGTNEKLFF,TGTGCCAGCTCAACGGGTCGGGGAACTAATGAAAAACTGTTTTTT
TRBD2,few,TRBJ2-3,TRBV3-1,CASSSTSGDTDTQYF,TGTGCCAGCAGCTCGACTAGCGGGGATACAGATACGCAGTATTTT